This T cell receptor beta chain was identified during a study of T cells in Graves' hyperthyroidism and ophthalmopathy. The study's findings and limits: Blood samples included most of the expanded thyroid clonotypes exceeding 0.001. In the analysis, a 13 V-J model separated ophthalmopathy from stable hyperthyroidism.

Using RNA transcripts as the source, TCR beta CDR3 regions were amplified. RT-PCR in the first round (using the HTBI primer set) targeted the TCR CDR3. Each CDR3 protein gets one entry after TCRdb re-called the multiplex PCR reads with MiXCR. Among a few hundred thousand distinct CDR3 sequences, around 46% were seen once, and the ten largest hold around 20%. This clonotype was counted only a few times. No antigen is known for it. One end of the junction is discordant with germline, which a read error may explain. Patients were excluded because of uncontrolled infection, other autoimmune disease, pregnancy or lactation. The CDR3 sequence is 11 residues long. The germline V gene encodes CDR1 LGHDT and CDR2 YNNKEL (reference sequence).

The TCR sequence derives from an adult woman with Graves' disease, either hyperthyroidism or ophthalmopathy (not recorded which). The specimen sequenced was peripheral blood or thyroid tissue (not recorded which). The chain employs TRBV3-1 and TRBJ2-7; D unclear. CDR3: CVSSQSDEQYF. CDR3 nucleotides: TGTGTCAGCAGCCAATCCGACGAGCAGTACTTC.